This T cell receptor beta chain was recorded in a study of blood T cells in healthy people across ages. Study-level findings and limits: Calculation of diversity from one million T cells yielded estimates considered to be underestimates.

V was cut by 0 bases and J by 5 bases, with 10 bases left in between. Germline lookup yields CDR1 SGHRS and CDR2 YFSETQ. The CDR3 length is 14 residues. Using a J-beta primer mix together with a sample-barcoded 5' primer, a second PCR was run for about 7 to 12 cycles. TCRdb re-analysed the 5' RACE reads in MiXCR, keeping a single row per CDR3 protein. Here the sample spans about 1.1 million distinct CDR3 sequences, more than 30% being singletons. In regard to this clonotype: Antigen specificity is unknown.

The sequence was obtained from a man aged 18 to 30 in good health. J is TRBJ2-3 and V is TRBV5-1; D remains unclear. Sequenced sample: blood. CDR3 protein: CASSLESTIDTQYF. The CDR3 DNA follows: TGCGCCAGCAGCTTGGAGTCTACCATAGATACGCAGTATTTT. Using reference TRBV5-1 and TRBJ2-3 for the parts outside the CDR3, the full variable domain is KAGVTQTPRYLIKTRGQQVTLSCSPISGHRSVSWYQQTPGQGLQFLFEYFSETQRNKGNFPGRFSGRQFSNSRSEMNVSTLELGDSALYLCASSLESTIDTQYFGPGTRLTVL.